The entry below gives a single T cell receptor beta chain sequence along with its context. The CDR3 length is 13 residues. The germline CDR1 and CDR2 sequences are MNHEY and SMNVEV (reference sequence). J lost 6 bases, V lost 5 bases, and 6 bases had no gene match. These data come from a study of blood T cell repertoires in COVID-19. Across the study: Sample material is recorded as cDNA or gDNA derived from T cells, B-cell-depleted T cells, or PBMCs.

Original processing notes: Quantification of nucleated cells was approximated via reference gene primer amplification. Sequenced by immunoSEQ multiplex PCR; TCRdb stores in-frame clones only, minus some. V, J and clone size reflect that table, while D and trimming were determined from the DNA. This sample yields about 230,000 clones, of which around 83% are seen a single time; about 7.4% belongs to the top ten. The clonotype originates from a woman in her fifties or sixties with acute or convalescent COVID-19. The sample taken for sequencing was peripheral blood. The gene calls are TRBV27 and TRBJ1-2, with 7 bases aligning to TRBD1. The CDR3, as DNA: TGTGCCAGCAGTCCCTACAGGGGTAATGGCTACACCTTC. Encoded protein: CASSPYRGNGYTF.